This is a list of T cell receptor beta chains from one sample in a study of T cells after yellow fever vaccination. TCRdb fed the 5' RACE reads into MiXCR, producing one record per CDR3 protein. The sample comprises just over 250,000 distinct CDR3 sequences, 5.2% of which are singletons, and roughly 3% rests with the top ten. The sample in question was CD4+ T cells sorted from PBMCs, obtained on the day of the yellow fever booster vaccination. Source of these receptors: a young man who received the YFV17D yellow fever vaccine. Each CDR3 is given with its conserved first and last residue. The order of the fields is V gene, J gene, CDR3 protein.

TRBV20-1	TRBJ1-1	CSAPAGNTEAFF
TRBV4-3	TRBJ1-4	CASSQDWGRGLGNEKLFF
TRBV20-1	TRBJ1-2	CSARTTAPNYGYTF
TRBV20-1	TRBJ2-3	CSARDWGGVSDTQYF
TRBV7-2	TRBJ1-5	CASSLEIPRGNQPQHF
TRBV4-3	TRBJ2-1	CASSQAVAGTGGAEQFF
TRBV12-3/TRBV12-4	TRBJ2-2	CASSLRGYNGELFF
TRBV6-2/TRBV6-3	TRBJ2-5	CASSDTQETQYF
TRBV18	TRBJ2-7	CASSPQEYEQYF
TRBV18	TRBJ1-3	CASSPAAAGNTIYF
TRBV18	TRBJ2-7	CASSPPGQIEQYF
TRBV12-3/TRBV12-4	TRBJ2-3	CASSLDPTAFSTDTQYF
TRBV12-3/TRBV12-4	TRBJ2-2	CASSAGQGADTGELFF
TRBV7-7	TRBJ2-2	CASSPATTVTGELFF
TRBV4-3	TRBJ1-1	CASSQEGGRKSGAFF
TRBV9	TRBJ1-2	CASSVANRPNYGYTF
TRBV4-3	TRBJ2-7	CASSPGRESYEQYF
TRBV7-2	TRBJ2-5	CASSSSGGQGETQYF
TRBV6-6	TRBJ2-1	CASREPDNEQFF
TRBV12-3/TRBV12-4	TRBJ1-1	CASSFLQGGEAFF
TRBV12-3/TRBV12-4	TRBJ1-2	CASSPRDRSNYGYTF
TRBV7-9	TRBJ2-6	CATPGLQSSGANVLTF
TRBV12-3/TRBV12-4	TRBJ1-6	CASSEQLHSPLHF
TRBV5-4	TRBJ2-1	CASSSDVSSYNEQFF
TRBV5-1	TRBJ1-4	CASSLQSPSNEKLFF
TRBV4-2	TRBJ1-1	CASSQDWGTTEAFF
TRBV18	TRBJ1-3	CASSTSDSSGNTIYF
TRBV5-1	TRBJ1-5	CASSLTAGSGQPQHF
TRBV20-1	TRBJ2-1	CSARDLTGYYNEQFF
TRBV12-3/TRBV12-4	TRBJ1-2	CASSLMRVYGYTF
TRBV28	TRBJ1-1	CASSFREGAFF
TRBV5-1	TRBJ1-1	CASTLNRPSEEAFF
TRBV29-1	TRBJ2-7	CSASGQEHYEQYF
TRBV4-2	TRBJ2-1	CASSQVGLAGGLGNEQFF
TRBV6-1	TRBJ1-1	CASSVGVQGAEAFF
TRBV7-2	TRBJ1-1	CASSGRLLRTEAFF
TRBV27	TRBJ2-3	CASSLLTGPPTDTQYF
TRBV12-3/TRBV12-4	TRBJ2-5	CASSVAREETQYF
TRBV29-1	TRBJ1-2	CSVEGPTDGYTF
TRBV5-5	TRBJ2-1	CASRRDRSYNEQFF
TRBV10-3	TRBJ2-5	CAISPGQGRETQYF
TRBV2	TRBJ1-2	CASSEGFAGGYTF
TRBV12-3/TRBV12-4	TRBJ2-1	CASSRRLAVTYNEQFF
TRBV5-4	TRBJ2-5	CASRLDLATQETQYF
TRBV5-5	TRBJ2-7	CASSLAFGAPYEQYF
TRBV7-2	TRBJ2-2	CASSLRTTYTGELFF
TRBV19	TRBJ1-2	CASSSILGVYTF
TRBV6-2/TRBV6-3	TRBJ2-5	CASRNSGTGPGKQYF
TRBV5-1	TRBJ2-1	CASRLDGSSYNEQFF
TRBV4-3	TRBJ2-3	CASSQDLGLAGASTDTQYF
TRBV20-1	TRBJ1-5	CSARDNQPQHF
TRBV7-3	TRBJ2-1	CASAPTGGRYNEQFF
TRBV29-1	TRBJ1-1	CSVKTGGTEAFF
TRBV6-2/TRBV6-3	TRBJ2-1	CASSRGTGGTEQFF
TRBV10-3	TRBJ1-2	CAIKTGEDGYTF
TRBV20-1	TRBJ1-1	CSTGKGTEAFF
TRBV27	TRBJ2-5	CASSSSSPGRAETQYF
TRBV7-9	TRBJ1-5	CASSRGQGAFHQPQHF